This entry is about one T cell receptor beta chain. The antigen is undetermined. Distinct nucleotide sequences in the sample also encode this CDR3. This specimen belongs to a study of shared clonotypes between healthy human individuals. Points from the study as a whole: Incompleteness in sorted-subset sequencing, despite large depth, was shown by rarefaction. Sharing across a few donors was seen in around 5% of naive CD4 clonotypes.

J lost 4 bases, V lost 3 bases, and 2 bases had no gene match. CDR1 and CDR2 (germline): MGHRA, YSYEKL. This CDR3 spans 14 amino acids. Some clones are missing from TCRdb's copy, which holds only in-frame ones; the method was immunoSEQ multiplex PCR. The sample carries about 2 million clones, approximately 94% recorded once. Terminally differentiated effector memory CD45RA+ cells were excluded from the naive CD8 cells, which were CD45RO-negative and positively selected for CCR7. The rearrangement links TRBV4-1 to TRBJ1-1; 10 bases map to TRBD1. Sequencing was carried out using naive CD8+ T cells sorted from blood. This clonotype originated in a man younger than 30 in good health. CDR3 nucleotide sequence: TGCGCCAGCAGCCAGGGGACAGGGGTCACTGAAGCTTTCTTT. This gives the protein CASSQGTGVTEAFF.